This TCR beta chain was captured by sequencing in a study of blood T cell repertoires in COVID-19. Measured with immunoSEQ multiplex PCR; TCRdb has only the in-frame clones, and not every one. The sample lists around 83,000 clones, about 84% occurring once. This TCR was sampled from a woman between 65 and 79 years old with acute or convalescent COVID-19. Sequencing input: peripheral blood.

CDR3 in DNA: TGCGCCAGCAGTGAGTTAAATACAGGGGCTGATACGCAGTATTTT. It codes for CASSELNTGADTQYF. This chain joins TRBV10-2 and TRBJ2-3; 7 bases are a match to TRBD1. CDR3 length: 15 residues. The V gene end was trimmed by 1 base and the J gene end by 6 bases; junction bases not matched to a gene: 7. CDR1 and CDR2 (germline): WSHSY, SAAADI.